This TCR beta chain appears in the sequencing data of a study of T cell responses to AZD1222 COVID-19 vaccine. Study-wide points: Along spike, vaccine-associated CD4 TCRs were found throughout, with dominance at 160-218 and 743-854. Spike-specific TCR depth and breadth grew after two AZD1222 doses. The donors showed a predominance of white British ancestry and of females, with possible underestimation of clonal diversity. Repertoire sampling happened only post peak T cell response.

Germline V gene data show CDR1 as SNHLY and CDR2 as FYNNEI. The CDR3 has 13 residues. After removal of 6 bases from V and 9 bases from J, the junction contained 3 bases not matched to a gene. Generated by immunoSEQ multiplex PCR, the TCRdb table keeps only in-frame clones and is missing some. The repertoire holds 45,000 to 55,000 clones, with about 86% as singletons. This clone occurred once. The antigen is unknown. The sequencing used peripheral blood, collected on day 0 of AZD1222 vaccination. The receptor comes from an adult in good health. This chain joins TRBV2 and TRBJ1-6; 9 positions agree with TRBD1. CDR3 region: CASSRDRASPLHF. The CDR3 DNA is TGTGCCAGCAGCCGGGACAGGGCTTCACCCCTCCACTTT.